This T cell receptor beta chain was observed in a study of OX40 agonist ivuxolimab in advanced cancers. The repertoire was sequenced with immunoSEQ multiplex PCR; TCRdb's copy has only in-frame clones and lacks some. The data show 55,000 to 85,000 clones, roughly 90% seen once. CDR3 length: 13 amino acids. V gave up 4 bases and J gave up 3 bases, with 9 bases separating them. From germline, CDR1 is MNHNS and CDR2 SASEGT. Points on this clone: Its antigen is undetermined.

The study, taken as a whole, reports: In general, CD8+ T cells held more expanded clones than CD4+ did, on average. CD4+ and CD8+ blood T cells expanded clonally by week 6 at 0.1 to 3.0 mg/kg.

Blood was sampled at baseline, cycle 4 day 1, and cycle 7 day 1. V is TRBV6-1 and J is TRBJ1-1; D remains unclear. The sequenced sample was CD4+ or CD8+ T cells sorted from blood, obtained in a trial of the OX40 agonist ivuxolimab. The TCR originated in an adult with an advanced solid tumor such as melanoma, head and neck, liver or kidney cancer. As DNA, the CDR3 is TGTGCCAGCAGTGTCGAGGGAGACACTGAAGCTTTCTTT. It specifies CASSVEGDTEAFF.